This TCR beta chain derives from a study of blood T cell repertoires in COVID-19. Study as a whole: The United States, Italy and Spain supplied acute and convalescent COVID-19 samples.

Per the study methods: Nucleated cell counts were estimated from reference gene primer amplification. Sequenced by immunoSEQ multiplex PCR; TCRdb stores in-frame clones only, minus some. V, J and clone size are taken as reported in that table, and D and trimming were inferred from the DNA itself. The data show some 100,000 clones, approximately 91% seen once. After removal of 0 bases from V and 7 bases from J, the junction contained 6 bases not matched to a gene. The CDR3 has 15 amino acids. Looked up from germline, CDR1 is SNHLY and CDR2 is FYNNEI. The sequence was obtained from a man aged 50 to 60 with active COVID-19. Sequences were obtained from peripheral blood. The chain employs TRBV2 and TRBJ1-2, with 9 bases that match TRBD1. The CDR3 loop reads CASSEAPRQGGGYTF. CDR3 nucleotides: TGTGCCAGCAGTGAAGCCCCTCGACAGGGGGGTGGCTACACCTTC.